Below, 11 T cell receptor beta chains from the same sample are listed, as sequenced in a study of cytomegalovirus exposure and HLA in healthy donors. The PCR employed 60 Vbeta primers together with 13 Jbeta primers. Profiling relied on immunoSEQ multiplex PCR, and the TCRdb table lists in-frame clones only, not all of them. The sample carries over 150,000 clones, roughly 80% recorded once. Sequenced material: PBMCs. Receptor source: a middle-aged man in good health and CMV-seropositive.

The rearrangement uses TRBV7-9 and TRBJ1-1, with D unresolved. Germline-derived CDR1 and CDR2 are SEHNR and FQNEAQ (reference sequence). V gave up 3 bases and J gave up 4 bases, with 15 bases separating them. The CDR3 extends over 15 amino acids. The CDR3 sequence is CASSFFRGLATEAFF. CDR3 nucleotide sequence: TGTGCCAGCAGCTTCTTCCGGGGTCTGGCCACTGAAGCTTTCTTT.

The chain combines TRBV10-3 with TRBJ2-2; D perhaps matches TRBD2 (6 bases). Trimming removed 7 bases from V and 5 bases from J, with 8 bases in between. This CDR3 comprises 12 residues. The germline CDR1 and CDR2 sequences are ENHRY and SYGVKD. CDR3 sequence (DNA): TGTGCCATCAAAGGAGGGACCGGGGAGCTGTTTTTT. Translating gives CAIKGGTGELFF.

This clone is a singleton in its sample. The gene calls are TRBV28 and TRBJ1-2; 9 positions match TRBD1. In germline, CDR1 is MDHEN, CDR2 SYDVKM. This CDR3 has 16 residues. Unmatched junction bases numbered 13, after V lost 7 bases and J lost 4 bases. The CDR3 here is CASMRGTGGEFYGYTF. The CDR3 DNA reads TGTGCCAGCATGAGAGGAACAGGGGGCGAGTTCTATGGCTACACCTTC.

The V and J genes are TRBV6-5 and TRBJ2-5; 11 nucleotides match TRBD1. This CDR3 is 15 amino acids long. Germline CDR1 reads MNHEY; CDR2 reads SVGAGI. Germline trimming cut 0 bases from V and 11 bases from J; bases unmatched to any gene: 8. The CDR3: CASSYSGQGAREQYF. CDR3 nucleotide sequence: TGTGCCAGCAGTTACTCCGGACAGGGGGCGAGAGAGCAGTACTTC.

This sequence joins TRBV6-5 and TRBJ1-2, with 7 bases identical to TRBD1. J was trimmed by 8 bases and V by 6 bases; bases with no gene match: 9. This CDR3 contains 13 residues. CDR1 and CDR2 from the germline V gene are MNHEY and SVGAGI. CDR3 bases: TGTGCCAGCAGGAATACAGGGGCTCGCGGCTACACCTTC. Amino acid sequence: CASRNTGARGYTF.

This clone has a count of ten or more. The rearrangement joins TRBV4-1 to TRBJ2-7; TRBD1 aligns across 8 bases. The CDR3 contains 14 residues. CDR1 and CDR2 (germline): MGHRA, YSYEKL. The ends lost 5 bases at V and 4 bases at J; junction bases unmatched: 7. The CDR3 spells CASSAGTGAYEQYF. As DNA, the CDR3 is TGCGCCAGCAGCGCCGGGACAGGAGCTTACGAGCAGTACTTC.

The chain joins TRBV7-2 to TRBJ2-7, with TRBD2 matching over 11 bases. This CDR3 contains 19 residues. Losses at the gene ends were 4 bases for V and 6 bases for J; bases not matched to a gene: 20. Germline-derived CDR1 and CDR2 are SGHTA and FQGNSA. Here the CDR3 reads CASSSLPANSGGEGREQYF. CDR3 bases: TGTGCCAGCAGCTCCCTCCCCGCAAATAGCGGGGGGGAAGGGCGCGAGCAGTACTTC. Based on the CDR3 plus reference TRBV7-2 and TRBJ2-7, the full variable domain is GAGVSQSPSNKVTEKGKDVELRCDPISGHTALYWYRQSLGQGLEFLIYFQGNSAPDKSGLPSDRFSAERTGGSVSTLTIQRTQQEDSAVYLCASSSLPANSGGEGREQYFGPGTRLTVT.

The rearrangement joins TRBV7-9 to TRBJ2-7, with D possibly being TRBD2 (5 bases). V gave up 5 bases and J gave up 2 bases, with 16 bases separating them. CDR1 SEHNR and CDR2 FQNEAQ come from the germline V gene (reference sequence). This CDR3 is built from 15 residues. In nucleotides, the CDR3 is TGTGCCAGCAGCAGACAACCGACGGGAACCTACGAGCAGTACTTC. Amino acid sequence: CASSRQPTGTYEQYF.

The chain couples TRBV5-1 to TRBJ1-4; D is perhaps TRBD1 (5 bases). The CDR3 runs 19 residues. The germline V and J ends were trimmed by 1 base and 0 bases, with 19 bases remaining between them. Germline CDR1 and CDR2: SGHRS and YFSETQ. The DNA of the CDR3 is TGCGCCAGCAGCTTGTCGAGACAGACCAAAGGAGCAACTAATGAAAAACTGTTTTTT. It translates to CASSLSRQTKGATNEKLFF.

This clone turned up a few times. J is TRBJ1-1 and V is TRBV6-4; unclear D gene. Trimming removed 5 bases at V and 2 bases at J, with 9 bases between. Germline V gives CDR1 MRHNA, CDR2 SNTAGT. CDR3 length: 13 residues. Here the CDR3 DNA reads TGTGCCAGCAGTTACGGTCATAACACTGAAGCTTTCTTT. This gives the protein CASSYGHNTEAFF.

In its sample, this clone was seen many times. Distinct nucleotide sequences in the sample also encode this CDR3. The chain is built from TRBV19 and TRBJ2-1; no reliable D call. This CDR3 contains 12 residues. V was cut by 8 bases and J by 4 bases, with 9 bases left in between. Germline-derived CDR1 and CDR2 are LNHDA and SQIVND (reference sequence). The DNA for the CDR3 is TGTGCCAGTTCACAGCAGTACAATGAGCAGTTCTTC. As protein: CASSQQYNEQFF.